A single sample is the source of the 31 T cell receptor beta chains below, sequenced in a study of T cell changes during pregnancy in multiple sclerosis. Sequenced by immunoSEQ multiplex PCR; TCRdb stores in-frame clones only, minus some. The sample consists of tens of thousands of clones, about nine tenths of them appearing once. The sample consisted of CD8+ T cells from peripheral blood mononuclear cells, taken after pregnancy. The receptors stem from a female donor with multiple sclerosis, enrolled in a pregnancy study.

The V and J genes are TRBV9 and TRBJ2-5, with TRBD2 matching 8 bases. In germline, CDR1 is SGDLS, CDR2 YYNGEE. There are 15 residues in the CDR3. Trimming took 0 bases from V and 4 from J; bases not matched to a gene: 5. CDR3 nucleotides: TGTGCCAGCAGCGTAGCCGGGGGGGCCATAGAGACCCAGTACTTC. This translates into CASSVAGGAIETQYF.

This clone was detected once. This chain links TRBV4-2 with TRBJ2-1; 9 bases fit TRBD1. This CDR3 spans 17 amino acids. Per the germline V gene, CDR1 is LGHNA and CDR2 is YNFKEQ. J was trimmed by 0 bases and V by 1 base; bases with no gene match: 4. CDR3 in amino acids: CASSQGVQGASYNEQFF. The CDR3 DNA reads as TGTGCCAGCAGCCAAGGGGTACAGGGGGCCTCCTACAATGAGCAGTTCTTC.

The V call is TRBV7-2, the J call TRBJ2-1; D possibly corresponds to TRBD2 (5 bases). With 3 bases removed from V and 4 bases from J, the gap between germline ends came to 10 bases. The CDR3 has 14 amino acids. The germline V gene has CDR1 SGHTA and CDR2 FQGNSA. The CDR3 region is CASSFRGAYNEQFF. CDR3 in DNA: TGTGCCAGCAGCTTCCGGGGAGCTTACAATGAGCAGTTCTTC.

CDR3 nucleotide sequence: TGTGCCAGCAGAGGGGGAAACACTGAAGCTTTCTTT. It codes for CASRGGNTEAFF. The V and J genes are TRBV5-6 and TRBJ1-1, with D possibly matching TRBD1 (6 bases). CDR1 is SGHDT, CDR2 YYEEEE, per germline. The germline V and J ends were trimmed by 5 bases and 2 bases, with 7 bases remaining between them. The CDR3 totals 12 residues.

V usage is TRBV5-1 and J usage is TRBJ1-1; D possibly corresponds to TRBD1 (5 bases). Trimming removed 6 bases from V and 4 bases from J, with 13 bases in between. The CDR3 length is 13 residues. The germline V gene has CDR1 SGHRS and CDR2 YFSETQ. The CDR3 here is CASTDSLGTEAFF. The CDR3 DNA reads TGCGCCAGCACCGACAGTTTGGGCACTGAAGCTTTCTTT.

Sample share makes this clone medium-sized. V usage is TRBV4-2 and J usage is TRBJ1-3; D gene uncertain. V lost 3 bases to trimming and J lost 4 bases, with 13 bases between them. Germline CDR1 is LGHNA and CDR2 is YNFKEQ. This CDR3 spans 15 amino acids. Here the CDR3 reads CASSQWAAGGNTIYF. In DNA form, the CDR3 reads TGTGCCAGCAGCCAGTGGGCGGCGGGAGGAAACACCATATATTTT.

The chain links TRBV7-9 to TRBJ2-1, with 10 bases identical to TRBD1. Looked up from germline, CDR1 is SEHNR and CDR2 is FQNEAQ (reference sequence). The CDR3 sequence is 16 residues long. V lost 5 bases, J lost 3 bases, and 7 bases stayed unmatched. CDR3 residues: CASSPSGTGDYNEQFF. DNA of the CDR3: TGTGCCAGCAGCCCCTCCGGGACAGGGGACTACAATGAGCAGTTCTTC.

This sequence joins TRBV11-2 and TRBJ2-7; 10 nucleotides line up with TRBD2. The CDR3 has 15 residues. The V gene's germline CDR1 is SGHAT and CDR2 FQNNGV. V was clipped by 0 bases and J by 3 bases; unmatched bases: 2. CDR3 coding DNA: TGTGCCAGCAGCTTAGAACTAGCGGGGAGCTACGAGCAGTACTTC. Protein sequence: CASSLELAGSYEQYF.

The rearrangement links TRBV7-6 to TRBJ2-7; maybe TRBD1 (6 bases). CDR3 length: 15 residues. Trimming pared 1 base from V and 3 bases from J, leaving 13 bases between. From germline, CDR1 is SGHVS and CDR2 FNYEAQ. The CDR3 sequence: CASSLEVGRGYEQYF. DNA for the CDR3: TGTGCCAGCAGCTTAGAGGTCGGCAGGGGCTACGAGCAGTACTTC.

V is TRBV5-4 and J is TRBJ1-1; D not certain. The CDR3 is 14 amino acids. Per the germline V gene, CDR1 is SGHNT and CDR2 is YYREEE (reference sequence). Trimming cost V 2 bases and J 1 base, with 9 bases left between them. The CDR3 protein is CASSLAPPNTEAFF. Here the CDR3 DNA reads TGTGCCAGCAGCTTAGCACCCCCGAACACTGAAGCTTTCTTT.

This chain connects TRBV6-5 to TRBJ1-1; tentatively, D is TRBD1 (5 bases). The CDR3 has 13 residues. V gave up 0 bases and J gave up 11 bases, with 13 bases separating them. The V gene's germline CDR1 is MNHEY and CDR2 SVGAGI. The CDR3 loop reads CASSYSNGRDAFF. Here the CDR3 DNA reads TGTGCCAGCAGTTACTCGAACGGCAGGGATGCTTTCTTT.

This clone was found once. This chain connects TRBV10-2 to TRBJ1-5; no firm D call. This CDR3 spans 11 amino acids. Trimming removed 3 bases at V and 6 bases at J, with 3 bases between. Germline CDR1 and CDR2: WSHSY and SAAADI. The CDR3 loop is CASSDGQPQHF. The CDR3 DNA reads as TGCGCCAGCAGTGACGGTCAGCCCCAGCATTTT.

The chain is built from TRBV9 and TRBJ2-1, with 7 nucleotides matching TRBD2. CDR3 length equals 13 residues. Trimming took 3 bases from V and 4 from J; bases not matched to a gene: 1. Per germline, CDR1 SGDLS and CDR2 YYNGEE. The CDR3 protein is CASSEGGYNEQFF. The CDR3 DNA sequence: TGTGCCAGCAGCGAGGGAGGGTACAATGAGCAGTTCTTC.

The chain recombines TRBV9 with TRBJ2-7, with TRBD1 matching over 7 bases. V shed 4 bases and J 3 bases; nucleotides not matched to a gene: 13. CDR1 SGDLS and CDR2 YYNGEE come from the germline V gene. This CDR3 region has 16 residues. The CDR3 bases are TGTGCCAGCAGCCCTAGCCCCGGGACAGCTAACTACGAGCAGTACTTC. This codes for CASSPSPGTANYEQYF.

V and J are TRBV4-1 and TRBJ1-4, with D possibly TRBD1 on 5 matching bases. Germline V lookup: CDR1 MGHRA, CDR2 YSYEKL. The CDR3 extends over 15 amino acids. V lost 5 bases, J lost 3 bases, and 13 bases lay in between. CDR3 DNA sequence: TGCGCCAGCAGCGGGGCGGGGGTCGCTAATGAAAAACTGTTTTTT. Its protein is CASSGAGVANEKLFF.

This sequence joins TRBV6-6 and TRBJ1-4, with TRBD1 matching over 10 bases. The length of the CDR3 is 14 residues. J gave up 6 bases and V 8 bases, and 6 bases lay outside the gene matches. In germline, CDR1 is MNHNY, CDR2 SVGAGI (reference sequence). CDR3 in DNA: TGTGCCAGCTCGAGGACAGGGGGGTATGAAAAACTGTTTTTT. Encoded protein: CASSRTGGYEKLFF.

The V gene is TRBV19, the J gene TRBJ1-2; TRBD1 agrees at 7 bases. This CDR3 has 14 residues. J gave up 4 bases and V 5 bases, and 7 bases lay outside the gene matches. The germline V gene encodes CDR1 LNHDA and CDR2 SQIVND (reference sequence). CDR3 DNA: TGTGCCAGTAGTTCACGGACAGGCCTCTATGGCTACACCTTC. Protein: CASSSRTGLYGYTF. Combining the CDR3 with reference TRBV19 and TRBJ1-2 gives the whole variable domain DGGITQSPKYLFRKEGQNVTLSCEQNLNHDAMYWYRQDPGQGLRLIYYSQIVNDFQKGDIAEGYSVSREKKESFPLTVTSAQKNPTAFYLCASSSRTGLYGYTFGSGTRLTVV.

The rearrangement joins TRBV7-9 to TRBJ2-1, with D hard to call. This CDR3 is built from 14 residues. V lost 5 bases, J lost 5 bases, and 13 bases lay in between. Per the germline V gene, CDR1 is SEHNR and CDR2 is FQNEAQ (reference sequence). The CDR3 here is CASSPRRSNNEQFF. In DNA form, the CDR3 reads TGTGCCAGCAGCCCCCGGCGGAGCAACAATGAGCAGTTCTTC.

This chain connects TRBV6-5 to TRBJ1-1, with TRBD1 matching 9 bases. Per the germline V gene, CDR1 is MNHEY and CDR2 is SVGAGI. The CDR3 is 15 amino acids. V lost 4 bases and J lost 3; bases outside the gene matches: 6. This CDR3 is CASSLTTGGYTEAFF. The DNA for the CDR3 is TGTGCCAGCAGTTTAACGACAGGGGGATACACTGAAGCTTTCTTT.

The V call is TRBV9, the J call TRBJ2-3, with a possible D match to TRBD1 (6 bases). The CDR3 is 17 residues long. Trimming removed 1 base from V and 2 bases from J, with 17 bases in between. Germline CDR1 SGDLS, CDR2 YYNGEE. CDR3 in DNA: TGTGCCAGCAGCGTAACCCCCGGACAGTCGGACACAGATACGCAGTATTTT. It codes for CASSVTPGQSDTDTQYF.

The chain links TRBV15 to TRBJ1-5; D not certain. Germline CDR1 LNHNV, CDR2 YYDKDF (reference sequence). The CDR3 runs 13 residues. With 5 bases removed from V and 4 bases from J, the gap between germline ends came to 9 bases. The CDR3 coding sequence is TGTGCCACCAGCCGATCGGGGAATCAGCCCCAGCATTTT. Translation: CATSRSGNQPQHF.

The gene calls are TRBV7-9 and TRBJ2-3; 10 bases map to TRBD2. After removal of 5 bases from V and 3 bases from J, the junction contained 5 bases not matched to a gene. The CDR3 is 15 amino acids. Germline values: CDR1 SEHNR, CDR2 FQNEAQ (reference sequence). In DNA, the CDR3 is TGTGCCAGCAGCCCGCCGGGACTAGCGACAGATACGCAGTATTTT. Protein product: CASSPPGLATDTQYF.

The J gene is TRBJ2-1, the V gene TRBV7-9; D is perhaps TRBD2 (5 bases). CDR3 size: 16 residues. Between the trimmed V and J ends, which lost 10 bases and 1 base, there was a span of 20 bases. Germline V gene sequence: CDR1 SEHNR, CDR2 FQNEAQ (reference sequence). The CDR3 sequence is CATQRRRTDSYNEQFF. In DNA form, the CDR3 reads TGTGCCACCCAGCGGAGACGCACCGATTCCTACAATGAGCAGTTCTTC.

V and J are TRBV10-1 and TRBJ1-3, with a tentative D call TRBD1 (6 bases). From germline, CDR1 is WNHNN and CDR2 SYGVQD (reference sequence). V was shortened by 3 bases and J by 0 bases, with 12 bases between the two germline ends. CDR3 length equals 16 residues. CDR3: CASSEQGTNSGNTIYF. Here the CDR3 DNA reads TGCGCCAGCAGTGAACAGGGCACCAACTCTGGAAACACCATATATTTT.

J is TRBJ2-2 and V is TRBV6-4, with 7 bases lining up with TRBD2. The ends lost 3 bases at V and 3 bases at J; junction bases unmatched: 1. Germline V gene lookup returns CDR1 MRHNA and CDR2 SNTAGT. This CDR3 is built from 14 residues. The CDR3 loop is CASSEAGHTGELFF. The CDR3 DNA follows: TGTGCCAGCAGTGAAGCGGGACACACCGGGGAGCTGTTTTTT.

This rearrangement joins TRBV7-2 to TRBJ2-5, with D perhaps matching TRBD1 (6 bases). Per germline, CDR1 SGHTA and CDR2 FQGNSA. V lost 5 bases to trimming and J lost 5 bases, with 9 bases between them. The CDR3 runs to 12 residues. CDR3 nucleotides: TGTGCCAGCAGCGCAAGGGGGGAGACCCAGTACTTC. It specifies CASSARGETQYF.

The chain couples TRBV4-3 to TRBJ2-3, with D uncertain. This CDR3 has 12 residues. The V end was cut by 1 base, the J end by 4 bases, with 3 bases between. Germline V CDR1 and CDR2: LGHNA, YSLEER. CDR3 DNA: TGCGCCAGCAGCCAAGGGCCAGATACGCAGTATTTT. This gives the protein CASSQGPDTQYF.

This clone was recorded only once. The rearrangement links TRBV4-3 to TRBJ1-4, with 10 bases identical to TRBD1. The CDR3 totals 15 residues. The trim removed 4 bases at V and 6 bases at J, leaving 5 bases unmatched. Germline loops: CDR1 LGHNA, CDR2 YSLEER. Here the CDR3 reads CASSPSGTGDEKLFF. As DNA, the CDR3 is TGCGCCAGCAGCCCCAGCGGGACAGGGGATGAAAAACTGTTTTTT.

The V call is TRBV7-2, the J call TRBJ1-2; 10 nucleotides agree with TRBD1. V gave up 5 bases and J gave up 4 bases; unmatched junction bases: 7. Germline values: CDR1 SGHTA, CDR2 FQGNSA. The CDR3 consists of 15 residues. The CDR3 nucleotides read TGTGCCAGCAGCCCCCGACAGGGGGCTGGCTATGGCTACACCTTC. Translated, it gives CASSPRQGAGYGYTF.

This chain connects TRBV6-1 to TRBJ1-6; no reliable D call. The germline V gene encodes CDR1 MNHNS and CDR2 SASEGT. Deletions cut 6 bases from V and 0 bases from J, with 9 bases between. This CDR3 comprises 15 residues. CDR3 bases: TGTGCCAGCAGGGTATCTAGCTCCTATAATTCACCCCTCCACTTT. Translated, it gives CASRVSSSYNSPLHF.

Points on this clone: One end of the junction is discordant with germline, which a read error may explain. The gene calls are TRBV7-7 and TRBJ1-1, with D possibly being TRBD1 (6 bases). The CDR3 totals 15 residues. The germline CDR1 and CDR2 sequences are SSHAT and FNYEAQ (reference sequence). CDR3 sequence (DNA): TGTGCTAGCAAAAAAGGCACAGGGACGAGCACTGAAGCTTTCTTT. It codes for CASKKGTGTSTEAFF.